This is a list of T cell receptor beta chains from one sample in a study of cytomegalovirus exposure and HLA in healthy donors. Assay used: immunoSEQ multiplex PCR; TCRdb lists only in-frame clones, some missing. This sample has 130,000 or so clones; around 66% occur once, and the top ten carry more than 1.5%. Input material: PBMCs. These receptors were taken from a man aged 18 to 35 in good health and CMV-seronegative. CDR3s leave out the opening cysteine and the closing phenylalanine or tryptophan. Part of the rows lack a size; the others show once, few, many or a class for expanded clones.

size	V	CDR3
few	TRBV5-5	ASSLSSGQVYGYT
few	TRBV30	AWSRDLEREQY
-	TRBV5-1	ASSPKGTGFEQY
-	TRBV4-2	ASTQPDRNTEAF
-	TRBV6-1	ASSDGGETETQY
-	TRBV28	ASSSSGQPQH
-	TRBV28	ASSFGGGGSYEQY
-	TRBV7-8	ASSGADAYEQY
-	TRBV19	ASSSGQPMYNEQF
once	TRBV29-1	SVGLGNTIY
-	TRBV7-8	ASSLEAGGTDTQY
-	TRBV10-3	AISAGGLKQY
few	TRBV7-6	ASSQGLAYEQY
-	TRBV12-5	ASGTPGQGARQPQH
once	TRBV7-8	ASSPWTTNNEQF
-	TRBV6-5	ASSYDTPEAF
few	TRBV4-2	ASSLLIGQPQH
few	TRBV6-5	ASSFTRDRHQPQH
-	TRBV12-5	ASGFYRGLGNTIY
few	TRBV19	ASSSWAGSADTQY
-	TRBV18	ASSPTSSTDTQY
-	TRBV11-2	ASSPHTDTQY
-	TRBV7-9	SSSPGRQGSW
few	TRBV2	ASSGQADEQY
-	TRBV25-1	ASSVPGRSYEQY